Reported below is one T cell receptor (beta chain). This sample was included in a study of control samples from healthy donors and cancer patients. V lost 5 bases to trimming and J lost 0 bases; unmatched junction nucleotides: 3. There are 15 residues in the CDR3. Germline CDR1 is SEHNR and CDR2 is FQNEAQ (reference sequence). TCRdb keeps only in-frame clones here, not all; method: immunoSEQ multiplex PCR. The sample carries 80,000 to 100,000 clones, 85% to 90% recorded once. Sequences were obtained from blood. The chain carries TRBV7-9 and TRBJ1-4, with 7 bases matching TRBD1. The origin of this receptor is a man aged 25-40 years in good health. CDR3 loop: CASSTGDATNEKLFF. CDR3 DNA: TGTGCCAGCAGCACAGGGGATGCAACTAATGAAAAACTGTTTTTT.